This record concerns one T cell receptor beta chain sequence. Its antigen is as yet unknown. This record comes from a study of T cell responses to AZD1222 COVID-19 vaccine. General study findings and limits: After two AZD1222 doses, spike-specific TCR breadth and depth rose versus day 0.

CDR3 length equals 14 residues. Germline V gene data show CDR1 as SNHLY and CDR2 as FYNNEI. V was cut by 4 bases and J by 0 bases, with 7 bases left in between. Profiled with immunoSEQ multiplex PCR; TCRdb holds only in-frame clones, not every one. Of roughly 110,000 clones in the sample, 87% were seen once. Sequencing used peripheral blood, obtained 28 days after the second AZD1222 dose. This clonotype originated in an adult who received the AZD1222 COVID-19 vaccine. The genes are TRBV2 and TRBJ2-1; D may be TRBD1 (6 bases). Here the CDR3 reads CASSGTASYNEQFF. The CDR3 DNA is TGTGCCAGCAGTGGGACAGCCTCCTACAATGAGCAGTTCTTC.